The following is a T cell receptor beta chain sequence with its context. Its specificity is not known. V dropped 6 bases and J dropped 5; count of bases not matched to a gene: 10. CDR1 MNHNS and CDR2 SASEGT come from the germline V gene. The CDR3 covers 14 residues. The treatment was: roughly ten-day PBMC culture with coronavirus spike peptide pools or control peptides (ViraFEST assay). The ViraFEST method relied on peptide pools to expand antigen-specific T cells, followed by TCR sequencing. It was with 8.5 to 10 IU/ml IL-2 and 9.5 to 10 ug/ml peptide pools that approximately 2 million PBMCs per well were cultured. The study sequenced cultured CD4+ T cell DNA using the Oncomine TCR Beta short-read assay. MiXCR was run by TCRdb on the PCR reads, yielding one entry per CDR3 protein. The profile shows some 13,000 distinct CDR3 sequences, approximately 61% of them singletons. The data are from a study of vaccination and CD4 T cells after COVID-19. Study summary: Cells were stimulated with overlapping spike peptide pools from SARS-CoV-2, HCoV-NL63, HCoV-OC43 and HCoV-229E. General observations from the study: Within the convalescent patients, spike mono-reactivity was found in 304 of 307 vaccine-specific clones.

The sequence came from a human donor who had recovered from COVID-19. V usage is TRBV6-1 and J usage is TRBJ2-7; 7 positions match TRBD1. The material sequenced was CD4+ T cells from blood, cultured in vitro. As DNA, the CDR3 is TGTGCCAGCAGCCTAAGGACAGGATTGGACGAGCAGTACTTC. It translates to CASSLRTGLDEQYF.